The present T cell receptor beta chain was sequenced within a study of response to subunit inactivated influenza vaccine. Findings of the study overall: The authors suggested that every seasonal influenza vaccination recruits few new T cells.

V lost 2 bases and J lost 2; bases outside the gene matches: 14. The CDR3 extends over 18 amino acids. Germline loops: CDR1 MDHEN, CDR2 SYDVKM. Using its own MiXCR run on the RT-PCR reads, TCRdb lists one record per CDR3 protein. Of under 200,000 distinct CDR3 sequences listed, roughly 10% are singletons. This clonotype was detected a few times. Antigen unknown. The TCR was taken from a man between 50 and 75 years old who received an inactivated influenza vaccine. This chain joins TRBV28 and TRBJ2-5; 7 bases line up with TRBD1. Here the sequenced sample was CD8+ T cells sorted from PBMCs, taken less than 30 months after vaccination. In DNA form, the CDR3 reads TGTGCCAGCAGTTTAACGACACTCGAAGAACAGGGGCAAGAGACCCAGTACTTC. Translating gives CASSLTTLEEQGQETQYF.